This TCR beta chain was profiled in a study of blood T cell repertoires in COVID-19. Study information: Sources were T cells, B-cell-depleted T cells, or PBMCs; the material itself was cDNA or gDNA.

Repertoires were generated with immunoSEQ multiplex PCR, while TCRdb's copy carries only in-frame clones and drops some. The sample lists around 310,000 clones; around 89% were seen once. Those enrolled in Seattle joined during active infection and were followed longitudinally afterward. CDR1 and CDR2 (germline): LGHNT, FRNRAP. The CDR3 sequence is 15 residues long. The V segment lost 3 bases and the J segment 6 bases; nucleotides outside the gene matches: 10. The rearrangement uses TRBV12-5 and TRBJ1-2; 7 nucleotides align to TRBD1. The specimen was peripheral blood. This clonotype originated in a woman aged 40 to 49 with COVID-19, enrolled during active disease. The CDR3 loop reads CASGFAPVGQDGYTF. In DNA, the CDR3 is TGTGCTAGTGGTTTCGCCCCAGTAGGACAGGATGGCTACACCTTC.